This paragraph reports one T cell receptor beta chain. At one end, the junction sequence differs from germline, possibly due to a read error. Across 24 US areas, participants ranged in age from 18 to 89 years. Germline V gene lookup returns CDR1 LGHNA and CDR2 YNFKEQ. This CDR3 comprises 16 residues. The data originate from a study of blood T cell repertoires in COVID-19. About the research overall: Italy, Spain and the United States were the sources of the convalescent and acute COVID-19 samples.

Generated by immunoSEQ multiplex PCR, the TCRdb table keeps only in-frame clones and is missing some. The sample records a few hundred thousand clones, approximately 84% being singletons. Sequencing was carried out using PBMCs or T cells enriched from blood (not recorded which). The clonotype originates from a man between 45 and 60 years old who had recovered from COVID-19. This chain joins TRBV4-2 and TRBJ2-5; unclear D gene. The CDR3 sequence: CASNQNAASYQETQYF. Here the CDR3 DNA reads TGTGCCAGCAACCAAAACGCGGCCTCGTACCAAGAGACCCAGTACTTC.